These 18 T cell receptor beta chains came from one sample sequenced in a study of neurological immune-mediated disorders. TCRdb used MiXCR to reprocess the 5' RACE reads, holding one entry per CDR3 protein. The sample lists some 20,000 distinct CDR3 sequences, 14% occurring once. Sequenced input: CD4+ T cells from blood. These receptors all come from a woman aged 60 to 75 with HTLV-1-associated myelopathy (HAM/TSP).

This clonotype was observed at least ten times. J is TRBJ2-7 and V is TRBV18; possible D gene TRBD1, 6 bases. V was pared by 2 bases and J by 2 bases, with 10 bases between. The CDR3 covers 14 residues. Looked up from germline, CDR1 is KGHSH and CDR2 is LQKENI. The CDR3 loop reads CASSPATGPYEQYF. CDR3 coding DNA: TGTGCCAGCTCACCAGCGACAGGTCCCTACGAGCAGTACTTC.

This clonotype was recorded at least ten times. This chain links TRBV20-1 with TRBJ1-3; TRBD1 is a possible D gene (5 bases). With 5 bases removed from V and 0 bases from J, the gap between germline ends came to 14 bases. CDR3 length: 15 amino acids. From germline, CDR1 is DFQATT and CDR2 SNEGSKA (reference sequence). This CDR3 reads CSAPAGAGSGNTIYF. In nucleotides, the CDR3 is TGCAGTGCTCCTGCCGGGGCAGGCTCTGGAAACACCATATATTTT.

There are many counts of this clonotype. V gene TRBV7-7 combines with J gene TRBJ2-3; 8 bases match TRBD2. The CDR3 sequence is 15 residues long. Trimming removed 5 bases from V and 6 bases from J; junction bases left unmatched: 10. Germline assignment: CDR1 SSHAT and CDR2 FNYEAQ (reference sequence). CDR3 coding DNA: TGTGCCAGCAGCCGCTACGGGGGGGCAGAGGATACGCAGTATTTT. The encoded protein is CASSRYGGAEDTQYF. Variable domain in full (rest from reference TRBV7-7 and TRBJ2-3): GAGVSQSPRYKVTKRGQDVTLRCDPISSHATLYWYQQALGQGPEFLTYFNYEAQPDKSGLPSDRFSAERPEGSISTLTIQRTEQRDSAMYRCASSRYGGAEDTQYFGPGTRLTVL.

This clonotype was found many times. The V gene is TRBV7-6, the J gene TRBJ2-7, with D possibly TRBD1 on 5 matching bases. Germline-derived CDR1 and CDR2 are SGHVS and FNYEAQ. V was pared by 2 bases and J by 8 bases, with 19 bases between. The CDR3 covers 15 residues. CDR3 sequence reads: CASSLYGGPTDKQYF. In DNA form, the CDR3 reads TGTGCCAGCAGCTTATATGGCGGTCCTACGGACAAGCAGTACTTC.

This clonotype was detected ten times or more. This chain links TRBV27 with TRBJ1-5; 12 positions match TRBD1. Germline assignment: CDR1 MNHEY and CDR2 SMNVEV (reference sequence). The trim removed 2 bases at V and 7 bases at J, leaving 6 bases unmatched. The CDR3 has 16 amino acids. Here the CDR3 reads CASSLSGTGGGQPQHF. The DNA for the CDR3 is TGTGCCAGCAGTTTAAGCGGGACAGGGGGCGGGCAGCCCCAGCATTTT.

In its sample, this clonotype is medium-sized. This chain connects TRBV7-8 to TRBJ1-6; maybe TRBD1 (6 bases). The germline V gene has CDR1 SGHVS and CDR2 FQNEAQ. Trimming pared 6 bases from V and 7 bases from J, leaving 13 bases between. The CDR3 is 14 residues long. The CDR3 bases are TGTGCCAGCAGAGTCGGGACACTCAATTCACCCCTCCACTTT. It yields the protein CASRVGTLNSPLHF.

As regards this clonotype: This may arise from a read error, as a much more abundant clone is one base away. The chain carries TRBV11-3 and TRBJ1-2; no definite D call. Germline V gene data show CDR1 as SGHNT and CDR2 as YENEEA. The CDR3 contains 15 residues. The V end lost 3 bases, the J end lost 1 base, and 12 bases lay between the germline ends. The CDR3 is CASSFTSGFNYGYTF. In DNA form, the CDR3 reads TGTGCCAGCAGCTTTACCTCGGGGTTTAACTATGGCTACACCTTC.

This clonotype was seen at least ten times. The chain uses TRBV2 and TRBJ2-3, with 10 positions matching TRBD1. CDR1 is SNHLY and CDR2 is FYNNEI in the germline V gene. The CDR3 length is 16 residues. The junction had 6 bases not matched to a gene; V was cut back by 1 base and J by 5 bases. For the CDR3, the DNA is TGTGCCAGCAGTGAAGTGGGGGACAGGGGAGAAGATACGCAGTATTTT. Translation: CASSEVGDRGEDTQYF.

In this sample, this clonotype turned up many times. The genes are TRBV5-1 and TRBJ2-7, with TRBD1 identical over 7 bases. The V segment lost 1 base and the J segment 5 bases; nucleotides outside the gene matches: 6. Germline values: CDR1 SGHRS, CDR2 YFSETQ. This CDR3 is 14 amino acids long. CDR3 sequence reads: CASSLLQGINEQYF. The CDR3 DNA sequence: TGCGCCAGCAGCTTGTTACAGGGGATCAACGAGCAGTACTTC.

This clonotype was counted many times. The rearrangement joins TRBV18 to TRBJ2-7; perhaps TRBD1 as D (6 bases). Trimming removed 6 bases at V and 7 bases at J, with 19 bases between. Germline CDR1 and CDR2: KGHSH and LQKENI. This CDR3 contains 14 residues. The CDR3 loop reads CASSPGTPMREQYF. In nucleotides, the CDR3 is TGTGCCAGCTCCCCCGGGACACCGATGAGAGAGCAGTACTTC.

This clonotype was seen at least ten times. V is TRBV6-2 or TRBV6-3 and J is TRBJ2-7, with D possibly matching TRBD1 (6 bases). CDR1 is MNHEY and CDR2 is SVGEGT in the germline V gene. V lost 8 bases, J lost 4 bases, and 18 bases lay in between. This CDR3 is built from 14 residues. In DNA form, the CDR3 reads TGTGCCAGCGGCCCGACAGGCCTCGGGTACGAGCAGTACTTC. It translates to CASGPTGLGYEQYF.

There are many counts of this clonotype. The gene calls are TRBV18 and TRBJ2-2; unclear D gene. Deletions cut 1 base from V and 4 bases from J, with 7 bases between. This CDR3 has 14 residues. Per the germline V gene, CDR1 is KGHSH and CDR2 is LQKENI. The CDR3 sequence is CASSPLLGTGELFF. CDR3 bases: TGTGCCAGCTCACCACTGCTAGGCACCGGGGAGCTGTTTTTT.

This clonotype was recorded many times. The V and J genes are TRBV7-9 and TRBJ1-2; unclear D gene. Trimming took off 1 base at V and 2 bases at J, with 5 bases between the two ends. The CDR3 is 13 residues long. Germline CDR1 and CDR2: SEHNR and FQNEAQ (reference sequence). DNA of the CDR3: TGTGCCAGCAGCTTAGACCCCAACTATGGCTACACCTTC. It is translated as CASSLDPNYGYTF.

This clonotype showed up many times. This chain links TRBV20-1 with TRBJ2-7, with TRBD2 identical over 8 bases. The CDR3 length is 11 residues. V was clipped by 5 bases and J by 3 bases; unmatched bases: 0. The germline gives CDR1 DFQATT, CDR2 SNEGSKA (reference sequence). The CDR3 region is CSAAGGYEQYF. DNA of the CDR3: TGCAGTGCTGCGGGGGGCTACGAGCAGTACTTC.

This clonotype occurred many times. The chain is built from TRBV6-6 and TRBJ1-3, with TRBD1 matching over 7 bases. J lost 4 bases, V lost 0 bases, and 12 bases had no gene match. This CDR3 has 18 residues. Germline V CDR1 and CDR2: MNHNY, SVGAGI (reference sequence). CDR3 residues: CASSYSFRLGTAGNTIYF. The CDR3 DNA follows: TGTGCCAGCAGTTACTCTTTCCGCCTCGGGACAGCCGGAAACACCATATATTTT.

At least ten counts were recorded for this clonotype. The chain recombines TRBV6-1 with TRBJ2-6; D remains unclear. From germline, CDR1 is MNHNS and CDR2 SASEGT. V was clipped by 4 bases and J by 1 base, with 8 bases between them. CDR3 length: 15 amino acids. CDR3 amino acids: CASSGWGSGANVLTF. CDR3 nucleotides: TGTGCCAGCAGTGGTTGGGGATCTGGGGCCAACGTCCTGACTTTC.

This clonotype was seen many times. The J gene is TRBJ1-4, the V gene TRBV6-6, with a possible D match to TRBD1 (6 bases). The CDR3 spans 15 residues. Germline CDR1 reads MNHNY; CDR2 reads SVGAGI (reference sequence). Deletions cut 2 bases from V and 3 bases from J, with 10 bases between. CDR3 DNA: TGTGCCAGCAGTTACGAGGGGACACCTAATGAAAAACTGTTTTTT. The encoded protein is CASSYEGTPNEKLFF.

This rearrangement joins TRBV7-2 to TRBJ2-7; a possible D gene is TRBD1 (5 bases). CDR1 SGHTA and CDR2 FQGNSA come from the germline V gene. V gave up 2 bases and J gave up 5 bases, with 10 bases separating them. The CDR3 consists of 13 residues. In nucleotides, the CDR3 is TGTGCCAGCAGCTTAATTGCAGGGAACGAGCAGTACTTC. It translates to CASSLIAGNEQYF.